This passage covers 21 T cell receptor beta chains from one sample sequenced in a study of regulatory T cells in long-lasting Graves disease. To make TCR beta libraries, researchers used iRepertoire HTBI primers and Arm-PCR of CDR3 regions. TCRdb re-analysed the multiplex PCR reads in MiXCR, keeping a single row per CDR3 protein. The table includes about 470,000 distinct CDR3 sequences, roughly 21% detected once. Specified time point: persistent/refractory GD, antithyroid drugs over 5 years with positive TRAb. Scientists built the TCR library using RNA that was extracted from PBMCs. The sequencing used peripheral blood mononuclear cells (PBMCs), collected when the disease was refractory, from a patient treated with antithyroid drugs. The receptors originated from a female donor with Graves disease.

The chain recombines TRBV30 with TRBJ1-6; 9 bases match TRBD1. Trimming removed 8 bases from V and 7 bases from J; junction bases left unmatched: 9. Per the germline V gene, CDR1 is GTSNPN and CDR2 is SVGIG (reference sequence). The CDR3 is made up of 14 amino acids. CDR3 sequence (DNA): TGTGCCGCTCAACAGGGACAGGGAAATTCACCCCTCCACTTT. It yields the protein CAAQQGQGNSPLHF.

The table lists this clonotype with a few counts. The chain has TRBV12-3 or TRBV12-4 and TRBJ2-2, with D unclear. V lost 5 bases to trimming and J lost 4 bases, with 11 bases between them. The CDR3 runs to 14 residues. The CDR3: CASSPSRSTGELFF. DNA of the CDR3: TGTGCCAGCAGTCCGTCTCGGAGCACCGGGGAGCTGTTTTTT.

This clonotype appeared many times. This chain uses TRBV2 with TRBJ1-1; no reliable D call. CDR3 size: 11 residues. Trimming left V 8 bases short and J 7 bases short, with 11 bases between. In germline, CDR1 is SNHLY, CDR2 FYNNEI. The CDR3: CASRWELEAFF. CDR3 bases: TGTGCCAGCCGCTGGGAGCTTGAAGCTTTCTTT.

This clonotype has ten or more counts. The J gene is TRBJ2-7, the V gene TRBV27, with TRBD1 identical over 11 bases. Germline V CDR1 and CDR2: MNHEY, SMNVEV (reference sequence). Germline trimming cut 7 bases from V and 2 bases from J; bases unmatched to any gene: 7. This CDR3 has 15 residues. The CDR3 protein is CASTPTGQGAYEQYF. The CDR3 DNA sequence: TGTGCCAGCACTCCTACGGGACAGGGGGCCTACGAGCAGTACTTC.

The table lists this clonotype with many counts. The chain is built from TRBV28 and TRBJ1-1; D is undetermined. Germline CDR1 MDHEN, CDR2 SYDVKM. Trimming removed 7 bases from V and 3 bases from J, with 9 bases in between. CDR3 length equals 12 residues. The CDR3 sequence is CASMGSHTEAFF. The CDR3 DNA sequence: TGTGCCAGCATGGGAAGCCACACTGAAGCTTTCTTT.

This clonotype was picked up many times. This chain connects TRBV28 to TRBJ2-4; tentatively, D is TRBD2 (5 bases). Trimming took off 8 bases at V and 0 bases at J, with 17 bases between the two ends. The length of the CDR3 is 16 residues. Germline assignment: CDR1 MDHEN and CDR2 SYDVKM. CDR3 loop: CASLTKAGLAKNIQYF. DNA for the CDR3: TGTGCCAGCTTAACGAAGGCAGGACTAGCCAAAAACATTCAGTACTTC.

Notes on this clonotype: Being one base from a much bigger clone, this may be a read error. The chain combines TRBV12-3 or TRBV12-4 with TRBJ1-1, with unresolved D. Trimming cost V 10 bases and J 4 bases, with 10 bases left between them. CDR3 length: 11 amino acids. CDR3 amino acids: CAILRSTEAFF. The CDR3 region has the DNA TGTGCCATCCTGAGAAGCACTGAAGCTTTCTTT.

The CDR3 protein is CASSPLENYGYTF. CDR3 DNA sequence: TGTGCCAGCTCACCTCTAGAGAACTATGGCTACACCTTC. This rearrangement joins TRBV18 to TRBJ1-2; D remains ambiguous. Between the trimmed V and J ends, which lost 3 bases and 2 bases, there was a span of 7 bases. This CDR3 comprises 13 residues. Germline-derived CDR1 and CDR2 are KGHSH and LQKENI. The whole variable domain, remainder taken from reference TRBV18 and TRBJ1-2, is NAGVMQNPRHLVRRRGQEARLRCSPMKGHSHVYWYRQLPEEGLKFMVYLQKENIIDESGMPKERFSAEFPKEGPSILRIQQVVRGDSAAYFCASSPLENYGYTFGSGTRLTVV.

There are a few counts of this clonotype. The chain joins TRBV28 to TRBJ2-3, with TRBD2 identical over 8 bases. Looked up from germline, CDR1 is MDHEN and CDR2 is SYDVKM. With 7 bases clipped from V and 4 bases from J, the junction kept 4 bases outside the gene matches. The CDR3 is 13 amino acids. CDR3 bases: TGTGCCAGCAAAAGAGCGGGGGCAGATACGCAGTATTTT. This translates into CASKRAGADTQYF. Variable domain in full (rest from reference TRBV28 and TRBJ2-3): DVKVTQSSRYLVKRTGEKVFLECVQDMDHENMFWYRQDPGLGLRLIYFSYDVKMKEKGDIPEGYSVSREKKERFSLILESASTNQTSMYLCASKRAGADTQYFGPGTRLTVL.

Notes on this clonotype: With a much larger clone just one base away, this may be a read error. The chain uses TRBV12-3 or TRBV12-4 and TRBJ1-1; no clear D. CDR3 length: 12 residues. The CDR3 loop is CASSYNPTEALF. For the CDR3, the DNA is TGTGCCAGCAGTTACAATCCAACTGAAGCTCTCTTT.

J is TRBJ1-1 and V is TRBV2; 8 nucleotides align to TRBD1. From germline, CDR1 is SNHLY and CDR2 FYNNEI. After removal of 9 bases from V and 1 base from J, the junction contained 7 bases not matched to a gene. The CDR3 covers 14 residues. The CDR3 loop reads CARDYRGANTEAFF. CDR3 in DNA: TGTGCCAGGGATTACAGGGGGGCGAACACTGAAGCTTTCTTT.

This sequence joins TRBV6-2 or TRBV6-3 and TRBJ1-1; the D gene is possibly TRBD1 (5 bases). The CDR3 is 14 amino acids. The germline V gene encodes CDR1 MNHEY and CDR2 SVGEGT. V was trimmed by 7 bases and J by 3 bases, leaving 15 bases between them. CDR3 in DNA: TGTGCCAGCACCGACCGGGGCCGGGACACTGAAGCTTTCTTT. This codes for CASTDRGRDTEAFF.

This chain connects TRBV20-1 to TRBJ1-2, with D possibly matching TRBD1 (6 bases). Germline assignment: CDR1 DFQATT and CDR2 SNEGSKA (reference sequence). The V end lost 6 bases, the J end lost 4 bases, and 9 bases lay between the germline ends. The CDR3 is made up of 11 amino acids. CDR3: CSATTGYGYTF. The CDR3 DNA is TGCAGTGCAACGACAGGCTATGGCTACACCTTC.

The V call is TRBV20-1, the J call TRBJ2-3, with 12 bases that match TRBD2. The CDR3 is 15 amino acids. Germline lookup yields CDR1 DFQATT and CDR2 SNEGSKA (reference sequence). V shed 0 bases, J shed 7 bases, and the junction held 5 bases outside the gene matches. The CDR3 protein is CSARETSGRGNTQYF. The CDR3 nucleotides are TGCAGTGCTAGAGAGACTAGCGGGAGAGGGAATACGCAGTATTTT.

The rearrangement links TRBV28 to TRBJ2-3, with 15 bases lining up with TRBD2. V lost 4 bases and J lost 6; bases outside the gene matches: 8. There are 17 residues in the CDR3. Germline loops: CDR1 MDHEN, CDR2 SYDVKM. CDR3 in DNA: TGTGCCAGCAGTTCTCGAGGGACTAGCGGGGGGCCGGATACGCAGTATTTT. Protein product: CASSSRGTSGGPDTQYF.

The rearrangement joins TRBV20-1 to TRBJ2-7; no clear D. Deletions cut 2 bases from V and 0 bases from J, with 11 bases between. CDR3 length equals 14 residues. Germline-derived CDR1 and CDR2 are DFQATT and SNEGSKA (reference sequence). DNA for the CDR3: TGCAGTGCTAGAAAGCGTTCCAGCTCCTACGAGCAGTACTTC. Translating it yields CSARKRSSSYEQYF.

This clonotype was observed at least ten times. The chain carries TRBV27 and TRBJ2-7; 7 bases align to TRBD1. Germline trimming cut 4 bases from V and 1 base from J; bases unmatched to any gene: 7. CDR1 and CDR2 (germline): MNHEY, SMNVEV (reference sequence). The length of the CDR3 is 15 residues. CDR3 nucleotide sequence: TGTGCCAGCAGTTCCATACAGGGGATGTCCTACGAGCAGTACTTC. It translates to CASSSIQGMSYEQYF.

This clonotype was found many times. The genes are TRBV11-1 and TRBJ1-1, with D possibly TRBD1 on 6 matching bases. V gave up 5 bases and J gave up 1 base, with 17 bases separating them. Per germline, CDR1 SGHAT and CDR2 FQDESV (reference sequence). The CDR3 runs 16 residues. The CDR3 loop reads CASSHELGQRNTEAFF. CDR3 coding DNA: TGTGCCAGCAGCCACGAACTTGGACAGAGGAACACTGAAGCTTTCTTT. The full variable domain, in which reference TRBV11-1 and TRBJ1-1 provide the parts outside the CDR3, is EAEVAQSPRYKITEKSQAVAFWCDPISGHATLYWYRQILGQGPELLVQFQDESVVDDSQLPKDRFSAERLKGVDSTLKIQPAELGDSAMYLCASSHELGQRNTEAFFGQGTRLTVV.

The table lists this clonotype with many counts. This chain connects TRBV6-2 or TRBV6-3 to TRBJ1-1; D gene uncertain. The CDR3 is made up of 15 amino acids. Germline CDR1 and CDR2: MNHEY and SVGEGT. V lost 0 bases, J lost 1 base, and 9 bases lay in between. The chain's CDR3 is CASSYSNGPNTEAFF. For the CDR3, the DNA is TGTGCCAGCAGTTACTCGAATGGGCCGAACACTGAAGCTTTCTTT.

This sequence joins TRBV19 and TRBJ2-7; a weak D match, TRBD2 (7 bases). The V gene lost 4 bases and the J gene lost 6 bases, with 19 bases spanning the gap. CDR3 length equals 15 residues. The germline V gene has CDR1 LNHDA and CDR2 SQIVND (reference sequence). Written as DNA, the CDR3 is TGTGCCAGTAGTACCCAGGGGAGGGGCGTGGGCGAGCAGTACTTC. It encodes CASSTQGRGVGEQYF.

This clonotype was observed many times. The chain couples TRBV20-1 to TRBJ1-4, with unresolved D. With 3 bases removed from V and 1 base from J, the gap between germline ends came to 12 bases. CDR1 is DFQATT, CDR2 SNEGSKA, per germline (reference sequence). The CDR3 is 15 amino acids. CDR3 sequence reads: CSASGPPGTNEKLFF. CDR3 DNA: TGCAGTGCTAGTGGACCCCCCGGAACTAATGAAAAACTGTTTTTT.